The 15 T cell receptor beta chains presented below share a single source sample, sequenced in a study of blood T cell repertoires in COVID-19. Sequencing used immunoSEQ multiplex PCR; TCRdb keeps in-frame clones, though not all of them. The sample has under 140,000 clones; about 72% are singletons. Sequencing input: peripheral blood. The receptors stem from a woman in her sixties with acute or convalescent COVID-19.

The chain joins TRBV30 to TRBJ1-1; D gene uncertain. V lost 2 bases and J 6 bases, leaving 16 bases between the germline ends. This CDR3 region has 14 residues. The V gene's germline CDR1 is GTSNPN and CDR2 SVGIG (reference sequence). The CDR3 here is CAWSHVPPRAEAFF. The CDR3 DNA follows: TGTGCCTGGAGTCACGTCCCCCCTCGGGCTGAAGCTTTCTTT.

This clone was counted at least ten times. V usage is TRBV6-5 and J usage is TRBJ2-1; 8 bases fit TRBD2. CDR1 is MNHEY, CDR2 SVGAGI, per germline. V was clipped by 5 bases and J by 4 bases; unmatched bases: 7. The CDR3 contains 15 residues. The CDR3 DNA reads as TGTGCCAGCAGTCCCACCAGCGGGGGATACAATGAGCAGTTCTTC. The encoded protein is CASSPTSGGYNEQFF.

The chain links TRBV27 to TRBJ1-6; 9 bases align to TRBD1. The CDR3 is 15 amino acids. Germline values: CDR1 MNHEY, CDR2 SMNVEV (reference sequence). The V gene end was trimmed by 5 bases and the J gene end by 13 bases; junction bases not matched to a gene: 12. CDR3: CASSGRDRVLSPLHF. DNA for the CDR3: TGTGCCAGCAGTGGCCGGGACAGGGTATTATCCCCCCTCCACTTT.

The chain uses TRBV30 and TRBJ2-1, with D uncertain. Germline CDR1 reads GTSNPN; CDR2 reads SVGIG (reference sequence). The CDR3 sequence is 12 residues long. V lost 4 bases and J 3 bases, leaving 7 bases between the germline ends. DNA of the CDR3: TGTGCCTGGACAGCGCTCTACAATGAGCAGTTCTTC. Protein: CAWTALYNEQFF.

The chain carries TRBV18 and TRBJ1-1; TRBD1 agrees at 11 bases. In germline, CDR1 is KGHSH, CDR2 LQKENI. With V trimmed by 6 bases and J by 5 bases, 11 bases remained unmatched. The CDR3 is 16 amino acids. The CDR3 nucleotides read TGTGCCAGCTCTCTCGGGACAGGGGGAATAAGGACTGAAGCTTTCTTT. This gives the protein CASSLGTGGIRTEAFF.

The V and J genes are TRBV7-9 and TRBJ1-2; TRBD1 agrees at 7 bases. Trimming cost V 5 bases and J 4 bases; bases outside gene matches: 10. The CDR3 consists of 15 residues. Germline CDR1 and CDR2: SEHNR and FQNEAQ (reference sequence). The CDR3 loop reads CASSANLGQSYGYTF. The CDR3, as DNA: TGTGCCAGCAGCGCCAATTTGGGACAGTCCTATGGCTACACCTTC.

This clone was observed a single time. This chain links TRBV19 with TRBJ2-2; D is unclear. Germline V gives CDR1 LNHDA, CDR2 SQIVND (reference sequence). V lost 5 bases to trimming and J lost 6 bases, with 13 bases between them. The CDR3 length is 14 residues. The CDR3 region is CASSGANRPGELFF. The CDR3 DNA follows: TGTGCCAGTAGTGGAGCCAATCGGCCCGGGGAGCTGTTTTTT.

The chain employs TRBV28 and TRBJ1-2, with D perhaps matching TRBD1 (5 bases). V was clipped by 3 bases and J by 4 bases, with 18 bases between them. Germline CDR1 reads MDHEN; CDR2 reads SYDVKM. This CDR3 spans 16 amino acids. The CDR3 loop reads CASSFGGTYGPYGYTF. The CDR3 bases are TGTGCCAGCAGTTTTGGAGGGACGTACGGCCCCTATGGCTACACCTTC.

J is TRBJ2-7 and V is TRBV6-5; TRBD2 matches at 7 bases. Germline assignment: CDR1 MNHEY and CDR2 SVGAGI. This CDR3 spans 14 amino acids. Trimming took 6 bases from V and 5 from J; bases not matched to a gene: 10. CDR3 protein: CASRSPWGGDEQYF. The CDR3 region has the DNA TGTGCCAGCAGATCCCCCTGGGGGGGAGACGAGCAGTACTTC.

The gene calls are TRBV2 and TRBJ1-4; D might be TRBD1 (6 bases). The germline V gene encodes CDR1 SNHLY and CDR2 FYNNEI. V lost 5 bases to trimming and J lost 7 bases, with 17 bases between them. This CDR3 has 15 amino acids. This CDR3 reads CASSSTGISSEKLFF. CDR3 DNA sequence: TGTGCCAGCAGTAGTACAGGGATATCGAGTGAAAAACTGTTTTTT.

The CDR3 loop is CASSQGVRAPQPQHF. CDR3 DNA sequence: TGCGCCAGCAGCCAAGGCGTCAGGGCCCCCCAGCCCCAGCATTTT. The V call is TRBV4-3, the J call TRBJ1-5; maybe TRBD1 (5 bases). Trimming took 1 base from V and 7 from J, leaving 14 bases between them. The CDR3 runs to 15 residues. Germline CDR1 LGHNA, CDR2 YSLEER.

The genes are TRBV7-9 and TRBJ2-5, with D tentatively TRBD2 (5 bases). The CDR3 length is 15 residues. The V gene's germline CDR1 is SEHNR and CDR2 FQNEAQ (reference sequence). V lost 4 bases and J 3 bases, leaving 15 bases between the germline ends. CDR3 nucleotide sequence: TGTGCCAGCAGCTCATACCGGGGTACGAAAGAGACCCAGTACTTC. As protein: CASSSYRGTKETQYF.

This chain joins TRBV3-1 (or the pseudogene TRBV3-2) and TRBJ2-2; tentatively, D is TRBD1 (7 bases). The CDR3 has 16 amino acids. The germline CDR1 and CDR2 sequences are LGHDT and YNNKEL (reference sequence). The germline V and J ends were trimmed by 4 bases and 2 bases, with 14 bases remaining between them. In DNA form, the CDR3 reads TGTGCCAGCAGCCTTAGCAGGGGGGATAACACCGGGGAGCTGTTTTTT. Its protein product is CASSLSRGDNTGELFF.

J is TRBJ1-2 and V is TRBV2; a weak D match, TRBD1 (6 bases). This CDR3 is built from 16 residues. V was pared by 0 bases and J by 6 bases, with 17 bases between. Germline V gene lookup returns CDR1 SNHLY and CDR2 FYNNEI. The CDR3 loop is CASSEALGGLGHGYTF. CDR3 nucleotide sequence: TGTGCCAGCAGTGAAGCGCTGGGGGGGCTGGGGCATGGCTACACCTTC.

This clone was recorded only once. V is TRBV2 and J is TRBJ2-4, with 9 bases that match TRBD1. Trimming at V came to 5 bases and at J to 5 bases, leaving 10 bases not matched to a gene. CDR3 length equals 16 residues. CDR1 is SNHLY, CDR2 FYNNEI, per germline. As DNA, the CDR3 is TGTGCCAGCAGTTCCCCCGGGACAGGGAGGCAAAACATTCAGTACTTC. Its translation is CASSSPGTGRQNIQYF.